This passage covers 16 T cell receptor beta chains from one sample sequenced in a study of CD8 T cells in Susac syndrome. RNA in amounts of about 0.5 to 1 ug was reverse transcribed with random hexamers. TCRdb passed the immunoSEQ multiplex PCR reads through MiXCR, listing each CDR3 protein once. This sample has 250,000 to 300,000 distinct CDR3 sequences, with around 91% found just once. Material: CD8+ T cells from PBMCs. The receptors were sampled from a human donor with multiple sclerosis.

The chain couples TRBV14 to TRBJ1-5, with D possibly matching TRBD1 (5 bases). The CDR3 sequence is 17 residues long. Trimming stripped 0 bases from V and 2 bases from J, with 14 bases between. Germline values: CDR1 SGHDN, CDR2 FVKESK. The CDR3 is CASSQEGPLGGNQPQHF. CDR3 coding DNA: TGTGCCAGCAGCCAAGAGGGACCACTTGGAGGCAATCAGCCCCAGCATTTT. Full variable domain (remainder filled in from reference TRBV14 and TRBJ1-5): EAGVTQFPSHSVIEKGQTVTLRCDPISGHDNLYWYRRVMGKEIKFLLHFVKESKQDESGMPNNRFLAERTGGTYSTLKVQPAELEDSGVYFCASSQEGPLGGNQPQHFGDGTRLSIL.

The gene calls are TRBV28 and TRBJ2-7; D tentatively fits TRBD1 or TRBD2 (5 bases each). V dropped 6 bases and J dropped 0 bases, with 12 bases sitting between them. The CDR3 is 14 amino acids. Per the germline V gene, CDR1 is MDHEN and CDR2 is SYDVKM. For the CDR3, the DNA is TGTGCCAGCAGAGGGGACGGGGACTCCTACGAGCAGTACTTC. Residues: CASRGDGDSYEQYF.

J is TRBJ2-2 and V is TRBV19; D is unresolved. This CDR3 comprises 9 residues. V was cut by 11 bases and J by 6 bases, with 4 bases left in between. Germline V gives CDR1 LNHDA, CDR2 SQIVND (reference sequence). CDR3 nucleotides: TGTGCCCGTCCCGGGGAGCTGTTTTTT. This gives the protein CARPGELFF.

V is TRBV5-1 and J is TRBJ1-1, with 8 nucleotides matching TRBD1. Trimming cost V 0 bases and J 1 base; bases outside gene matches: 2. CDR1 and CDR2 (germline): SGHRS, YFSETQ. This CDR3 has 15 amino acids. CDR3 region: CASSLAGQANTEAFF. The CDR3 DNA sequence: TGCGCCAGCAGCTTGGCGGGACAGGCGAACACTGAAGCTTTCTTT.

The V gene is TRBV27, the J gene TRBJ2-7, with a weak D call TRBD1 (6 bases). Trimming removed 2 bases at V and 2 bases at J, with 13 bases between. Germline V lookup: CDR1 MNHEY, CDR2 SMNVEV (reference sequence). There are 15 residues in the CDR3. DNA for the CDR3: TGTGCCAGCAGTTTAGAGTTCGGGACACCCTACGAGCAGTACTTC. It translates to CASSLEFGTPYEQYF.

V usage is TRBV20-1 and J usage is TRBJ2-5; TRBD2 matches at 10 bases. The CDR3 is 17 amino acids. CDR1 is DFQATT and CDR2 is SNEGSKA in the germline V gene (reference sequence). The ends lost 0 bases at V and 4 bases at J; junction bases unmatched: 11. The CDR3: CSARDREAGGPAETQYF. For the CDR3, the DNA is TGCAGTGCTAGAGATCGGGAAGCGGGAGGGCCGGCAGAGACCCAGTACTTC.

About this clonotype: The CDR3 ends on some other residue instead of the conserved phenylalanine or tryptophan, so this is likely a read error. V and J are TRBV5-6 and TRBJ2-5, with 9 bases matching TRBD1. Germline-derived CDR1 and CDR2 are SGHDT and YYEEEE. Trimming removed 4 bases from V and 1 base from J; junction bases left unmatched: 11. This CDR3 has 17 residues. This chain's CDR3 is CASSPGPGTGSQETQYL. For the CDR3, the DNA is TGTGCCAGCAGCCCGGGGCCCGGGACAGGGAGCCAAGAGACCCAGTACCTC.

The chain is built from TRBV7-2 and TRBJ1-1; no definite D call. The germline CDR1 and CDR2 sequences are SGHTA and FQGNSA. Trimming took off 1 base at V and 0 bases at J, with 12 bases between the two ends. This CDR3 is built from 16 residues. The CDR3 reads CASSLGGEGLNTEAFF. The CDR3 DNA reads TGTGCCAGCAGCTTAGGCGGGGAGGGTCTGAACACTGAAGCTTTCTTT.

The J gene is TRBJ1-2, the V gene TRBV18; TRBD1 matches 7 bases. The V and J ends lost 3 bases and 5 bases, in that order; junction bases with no gene match: 6. The CDR3 has 14 amino acids. Germline loops: CDR1 KGHSH, CDR2 LQKENI. CDR3 region: CASSPAGGGYGYTF. The DNA for the CDR3 is TGTGCCAGCTCACCTGCAGGGGGAGGTTATGGCTACACCTTC.

This clonotype occurred a few times. This chain uses TRBV6-5 with TRBJ2-4; D remains unclear. This CDR3 comprises 14 residues. The germline V and J ends were trimmed by 0 bases and 4 bases, with 7 bases remaining between them. CDR1 is MNHEY, CDR2 SVGAGI, per germline. The CDR3 here is CASSYSGGKNIQYF. The CDR3 DNA reads TGTGCCAGCAGTTACTCGGGCGGAAAAAACATTCAGTACTTC.

This clonotype was recorded only once. The chain links TRBV19 to TRBJ2-5; tentatively, D is TRBD2 (6 bases). The CDR3 consists of 15 residues. Germline CDR1 LNHDA, CDR2 SQIVND (reference sequence). The CDR3 DNA reads TGTGCAAAGGACACACAGGAGGGCCCACAAGAGACCCAGTACTTC. This gives the protein CAKDTQEGPQETQYF.

The chain couples TRBV28 to TRBJ1-4; D not certain. Germline V lookup: CDR1 MDHEN, CDR2 SYDVKM. Between the trimmed V and J ends, which lost 3 bases and 4 bases, there was a span of 9 bases. The CDR3 extends over 14 amino acids. The CDR3 DNA is TGTGCCAGCAGTTTGAGAGCTTATAATGAAAAACTGTTTTTT. This codes for CASSLRAYNEKLFF.

The chain recombines TRBV12-3 or TRBV12-4 with TRBJ1-2; D is possibly TRBD1 (6 bases). V was pared by 5 bases and J by 5 bases, with 12 bases between. This CDR3 comprises 13 residues. The CDR3 is CASSPLQGYGYTF. The CDR3 coding sequence is TGTGCCAGCAGTCCGCTACAGGGATATGGCTACACCTTC.

This chain links TRBV27 with TRBJ2-1, with 8 bases aligning to TRBD2. The CDR3 has 14 residues. With V trimmed by 7 bases and J by 9 bases, 11 bases remained unmatched. Germline V CDR1 and CDR2: MNHEY, SMNVEV (reference sequence). This CDR3 is CASNQAGGATEQFF. CDR3 DNA sequence: TGTGCCAGCAACCAAGCCGGGGGGGCCACTGAGCAGTTCTTC.

The chain joins TRBV6-2 or TRBV6-3 to TRBJ2-3; no clear D. V dropped 5 bases and J dropped 3 bases, with 15 bases sitting between them. Germline values: CDR1 MNHEY, CDR2 SVGEGT. The CDR3 spans 15 residues. The CDR3 loop reads CASSRSPPMTDTQYF. The CDR3 nucleotides read TGTGCCAGCAGTCGAAGTCCCCCAATGACAGATACGCAGTATTTT.

The chain couples TRBV19 to TRBJ2-5; the D gene is possibly TRBD2 (5 bases). V gave up 7 bases and J gave up 5 bases, with 20 bases separating them. Germline CDR1 and CDR2: LNHDA and SQIVND (reference sequence). CDR3 length: 15 residues. In nucleotides, the CDR3 is TGTGCCAGTACTCAAGGGAGAGAGGGCCCTGAGACCCAGTACTTC. Its protein product is CASTQGREGPETQYF. Supplemented by reference TRBV19 and TRBJ2-5, the full variable domain reads DGGITQSPKYLFRKEGQNVTLSCEQNLNHDAMYWYRQDPGQGLRLIYYSQIVNDFQKGDIAEGYSVSREKKESFPLTVTSAQKNPTAFYLCASTQGREGPETQYFGPGTRLLVL.